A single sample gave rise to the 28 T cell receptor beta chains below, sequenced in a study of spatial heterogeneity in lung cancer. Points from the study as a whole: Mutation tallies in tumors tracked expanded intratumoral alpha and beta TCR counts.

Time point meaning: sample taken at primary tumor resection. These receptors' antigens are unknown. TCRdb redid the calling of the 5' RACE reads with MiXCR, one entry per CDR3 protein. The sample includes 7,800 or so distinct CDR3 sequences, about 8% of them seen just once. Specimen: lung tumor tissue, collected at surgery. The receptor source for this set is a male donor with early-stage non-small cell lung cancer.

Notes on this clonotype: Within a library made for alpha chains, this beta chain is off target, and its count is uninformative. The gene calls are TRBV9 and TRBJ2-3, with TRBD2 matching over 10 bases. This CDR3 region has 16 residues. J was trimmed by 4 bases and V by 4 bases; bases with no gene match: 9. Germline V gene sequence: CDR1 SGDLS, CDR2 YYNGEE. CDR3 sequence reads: CASSPQGAGGPDTQYF. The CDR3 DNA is TGTGCCAGCAGCCCCCAAGGAGCGGGGGGGCCAGATACGCAGTATTTT.

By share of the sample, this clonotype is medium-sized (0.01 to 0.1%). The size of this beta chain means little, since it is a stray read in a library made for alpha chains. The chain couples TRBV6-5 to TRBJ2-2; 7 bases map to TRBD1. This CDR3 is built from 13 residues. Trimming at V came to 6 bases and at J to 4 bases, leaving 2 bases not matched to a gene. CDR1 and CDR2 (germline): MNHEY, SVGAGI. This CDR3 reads CASRGTATGELFF. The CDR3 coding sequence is TGTGCCAGCAGGGGGACAGCCACCGGGGAGCTGTTTTTT.

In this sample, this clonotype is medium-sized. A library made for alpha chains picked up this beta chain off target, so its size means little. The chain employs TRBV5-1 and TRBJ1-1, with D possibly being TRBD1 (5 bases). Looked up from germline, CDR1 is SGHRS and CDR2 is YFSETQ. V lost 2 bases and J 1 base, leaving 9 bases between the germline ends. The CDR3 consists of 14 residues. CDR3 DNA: TGCGCCAGCAGCTTACAGGTCACGAACACTGAAGCTTTCTTT. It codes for CASSLQVTNTEAFF.

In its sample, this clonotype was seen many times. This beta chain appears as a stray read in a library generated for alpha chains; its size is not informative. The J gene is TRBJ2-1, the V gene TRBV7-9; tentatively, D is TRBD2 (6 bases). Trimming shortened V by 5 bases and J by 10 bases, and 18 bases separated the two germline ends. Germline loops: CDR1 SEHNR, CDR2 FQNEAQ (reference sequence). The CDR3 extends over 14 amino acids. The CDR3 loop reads CASSIPGLGREQFF. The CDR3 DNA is TGTGCCAGCAGCATCCCGGGACTCGGCAGGGAGCAGTTCTTC. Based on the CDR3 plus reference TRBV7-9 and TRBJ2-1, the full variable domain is DTGVSQNPRHKITKRGQNVTFRCDPISEHNRLYWYRQTLGQGPEFLTYFQNEAQLEKSRLLSDRFSAERPKGSFSTLEIQRTEQGDSAMYLCASSIPGLGREQFFGPGTRLTVL.

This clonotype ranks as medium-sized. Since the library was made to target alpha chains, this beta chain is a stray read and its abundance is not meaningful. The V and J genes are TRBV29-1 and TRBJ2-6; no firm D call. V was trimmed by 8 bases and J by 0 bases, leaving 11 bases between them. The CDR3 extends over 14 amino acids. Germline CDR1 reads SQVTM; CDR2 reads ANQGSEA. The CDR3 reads CSTRQDSGANVLTF. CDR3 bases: TGCAGCACCCGGCAGGACTCTGGGGCCAACGTCCTGACTTTC.

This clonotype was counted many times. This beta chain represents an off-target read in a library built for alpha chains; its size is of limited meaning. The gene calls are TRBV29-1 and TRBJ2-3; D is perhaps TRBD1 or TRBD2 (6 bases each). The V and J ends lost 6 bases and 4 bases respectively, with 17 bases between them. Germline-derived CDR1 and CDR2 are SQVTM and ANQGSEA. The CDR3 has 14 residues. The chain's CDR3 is CSVAPGGGPDTQYF. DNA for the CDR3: TGCAGCGTCGCCCCCGGGGGCGGCCCAGATACGCAGTATTTT.

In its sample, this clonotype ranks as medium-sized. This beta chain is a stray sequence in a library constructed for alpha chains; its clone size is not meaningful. The CDR3 loop is CASSRVIRGRNTEAFF. The CDR3 DNA reads as TGTGCCAGCAGCCGAGTAATCAGGGGGCGAAACACTGAAGCTTTCTTT. The chain combines TRBV3-1 with TRBJ1-1, with 8 bases that match TRBD1. The CDR3 contains 16 residues. The V and J ends lost 4 bases and 2 bases, in that order; junction bases with no gene match: 9. Germline CDR1 LGHDT, CDR2 YNNKEL (reference sequence).

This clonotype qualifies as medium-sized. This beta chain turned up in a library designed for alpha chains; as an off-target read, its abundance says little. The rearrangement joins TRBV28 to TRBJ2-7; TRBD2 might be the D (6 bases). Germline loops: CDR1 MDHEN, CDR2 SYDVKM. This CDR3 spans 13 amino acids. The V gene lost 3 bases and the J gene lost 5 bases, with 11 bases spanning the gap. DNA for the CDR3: TGTGCCAGCAGTTTTGCTAGCGCCGACGAGCAGTACTTC. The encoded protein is CASSFASADEQYF.

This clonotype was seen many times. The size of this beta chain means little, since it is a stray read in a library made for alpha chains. DNA for the CDR3: TGTGCCAGCAGTTGGGGGGGTGAAGAGACCCAGTACTTC. Translated, it gives CASSWGGEETQYF. The chain links TRBV6-6 to TRBJ2-5; 7 bases are a match to TRBD2. J gave up 3 bases and V 4 bases, and 2 bases lay outside the gene matches. The CDR3 length is 13 residues. Looked up from germline, CDR1 is MNHNY and CDR2 is SVGAGI (reference sequence).

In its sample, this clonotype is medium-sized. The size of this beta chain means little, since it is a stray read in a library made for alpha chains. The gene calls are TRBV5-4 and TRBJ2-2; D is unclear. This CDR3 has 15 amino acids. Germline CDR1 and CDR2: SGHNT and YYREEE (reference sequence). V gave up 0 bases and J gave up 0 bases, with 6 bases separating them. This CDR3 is CASSLGGTNTGELFF. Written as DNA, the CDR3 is TGTGCCAGCAGCTTGGGCGGAACGAACACCGGGGAGCTGTTTTTT. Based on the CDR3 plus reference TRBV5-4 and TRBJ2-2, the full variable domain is ETGVTQSPTHLIKTRGQQVTLRCSSQSGHNTVSWYQQALGQGPQFIFQYYREEENGRGNFPPRFSGLQFPNYSSELNVNALELDDSALYLCASSLGGTNTGELFFGEGSRLTVL.

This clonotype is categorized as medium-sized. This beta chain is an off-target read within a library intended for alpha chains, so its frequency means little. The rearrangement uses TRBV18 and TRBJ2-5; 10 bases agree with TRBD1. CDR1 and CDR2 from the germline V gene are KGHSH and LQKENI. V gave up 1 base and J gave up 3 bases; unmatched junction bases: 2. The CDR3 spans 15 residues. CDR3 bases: TGTGCCAGCTCACCACGACAGGGGGCAGAAGAGACCCAGTACTTC. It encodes CASSPRQGAEETQYF.

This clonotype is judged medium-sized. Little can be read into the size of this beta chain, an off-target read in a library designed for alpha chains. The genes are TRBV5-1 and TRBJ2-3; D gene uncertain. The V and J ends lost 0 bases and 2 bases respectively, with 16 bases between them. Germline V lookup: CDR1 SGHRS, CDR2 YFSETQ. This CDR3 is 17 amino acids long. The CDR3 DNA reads TGCGCCAGCAGCTTGGGATGGTCCCGGAGCGACACAGATACGCAGTATTTT. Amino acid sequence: CASSLGWSRSDTDTQYF.

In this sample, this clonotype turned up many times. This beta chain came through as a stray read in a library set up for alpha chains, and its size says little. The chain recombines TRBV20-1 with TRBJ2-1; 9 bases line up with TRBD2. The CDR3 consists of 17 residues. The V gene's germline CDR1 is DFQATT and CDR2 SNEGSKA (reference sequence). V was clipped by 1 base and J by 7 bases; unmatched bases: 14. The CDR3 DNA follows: TGCAGTGCTAGAGGGGACGGCGGGAGGGCCGGTAGGAATGAGCAGTTCTTC. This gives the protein CSARGDGGRAGRNEQFF.

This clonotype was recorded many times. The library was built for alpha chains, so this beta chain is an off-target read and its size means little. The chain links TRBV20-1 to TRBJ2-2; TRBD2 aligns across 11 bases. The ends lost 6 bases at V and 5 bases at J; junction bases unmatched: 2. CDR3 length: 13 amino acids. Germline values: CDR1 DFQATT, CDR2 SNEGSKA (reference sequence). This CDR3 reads CSARTSGTGELFF. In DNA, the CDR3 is TGCAGTGCAAGGACTAGCGGGACCGGGGAGCTGTTTTTT.

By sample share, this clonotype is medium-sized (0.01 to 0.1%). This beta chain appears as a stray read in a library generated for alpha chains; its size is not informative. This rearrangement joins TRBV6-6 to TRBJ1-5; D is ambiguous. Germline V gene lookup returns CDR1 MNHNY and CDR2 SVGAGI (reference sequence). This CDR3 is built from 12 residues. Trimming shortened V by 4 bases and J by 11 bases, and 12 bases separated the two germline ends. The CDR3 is CASSSGSLAQHF. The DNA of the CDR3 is TGTGCCAGCAGTTCAGGATCTTTGGCCCAGCATTTT.

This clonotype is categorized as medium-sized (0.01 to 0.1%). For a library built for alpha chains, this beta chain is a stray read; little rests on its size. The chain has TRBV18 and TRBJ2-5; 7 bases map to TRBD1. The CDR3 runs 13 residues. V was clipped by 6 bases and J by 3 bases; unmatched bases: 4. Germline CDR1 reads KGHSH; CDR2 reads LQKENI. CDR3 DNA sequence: TGTGCCAGCTCCGTCGGACAGGAAGAGACCCAGTACTTC. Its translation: CASSVGQEETQYF.

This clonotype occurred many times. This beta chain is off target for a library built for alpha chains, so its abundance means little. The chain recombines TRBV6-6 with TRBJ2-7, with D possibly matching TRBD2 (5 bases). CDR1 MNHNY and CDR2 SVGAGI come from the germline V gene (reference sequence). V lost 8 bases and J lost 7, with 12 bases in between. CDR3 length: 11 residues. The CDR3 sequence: CASGEGGEQYF. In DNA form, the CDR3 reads TGTGCCAGCGGGGAAGGAGGTGAGCAGTACTTC.

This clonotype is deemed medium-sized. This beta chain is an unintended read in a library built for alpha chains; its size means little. The CDR3 spells CASSLVPSGSTDTQYF. The CDR3 DNA is TGTGCCAGCAGCTTAGTTCCCAGCGGCAGCACAGATACGCAGTATTTT. This chain links TRBV7-2 with TRBJ2-3; D perhaps matches TRBD2 (5 bases). Germline V lookup: CDR1 SGHTA, CDR2 FQGNSA. V was pared by 1 base and J by 0 bases, with 11 bases between. The CDR3 runs 16 residues.

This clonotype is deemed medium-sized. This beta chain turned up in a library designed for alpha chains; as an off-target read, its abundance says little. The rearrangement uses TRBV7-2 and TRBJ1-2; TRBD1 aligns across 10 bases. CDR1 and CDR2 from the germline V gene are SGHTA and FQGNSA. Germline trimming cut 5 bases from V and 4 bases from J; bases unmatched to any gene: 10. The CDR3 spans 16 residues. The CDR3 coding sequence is TGTGCCAGCAGCGTTCGACAGGGGGCGTCATCCTATGGCTACACCTTC. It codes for CASSVRQGASSYGYTF.

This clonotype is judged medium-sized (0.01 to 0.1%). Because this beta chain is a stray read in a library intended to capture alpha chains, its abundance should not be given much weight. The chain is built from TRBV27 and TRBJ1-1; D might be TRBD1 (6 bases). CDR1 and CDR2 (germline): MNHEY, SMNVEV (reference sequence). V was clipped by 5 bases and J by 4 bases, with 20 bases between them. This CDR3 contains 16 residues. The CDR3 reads CASSTSLRGAGTEAFF. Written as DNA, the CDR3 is TGTGCCAGCAGTACCTCCTTGCGGGGGGCCGGCACTGAAGCTTTCTTT.

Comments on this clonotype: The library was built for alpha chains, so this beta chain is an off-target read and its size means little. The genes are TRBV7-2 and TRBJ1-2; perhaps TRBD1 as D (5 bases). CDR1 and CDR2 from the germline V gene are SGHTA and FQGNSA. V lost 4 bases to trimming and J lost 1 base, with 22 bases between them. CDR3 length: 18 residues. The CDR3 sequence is CASSSTILGGSRNYGYTF. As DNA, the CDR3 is TGTGCCAGCAGCTCCACAATTTTGGGGGGAAGTCGTAACTATGGCTACACCTTC. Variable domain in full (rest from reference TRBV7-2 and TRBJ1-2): GAGVSQSPSNKVTEKGKDVELRCDPISGHTALYWYRQSLGQGLEFLIYFQGNSAPDKSGLPSDRFSAERTGGSVSTLTIQRTQQEDSAVYLCASSSTILGGSRNYGYTFGSGTRLTVV.

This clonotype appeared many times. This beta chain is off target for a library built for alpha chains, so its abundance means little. In DNA, the CDR3 is TGTGCCAGCAGCTCCGGACCGAACTACGAGCAGTACTTC. Its protein is CASSSGPNYEQYF. This chain uses TRBV7-6 with TRBJ2-7; D gene unclear. The CDR3 covers 13 residues. CDR1 is SGHVS and CDR2 is FNYEAQ in the germline V gene. Deletions cut 4 bases from V and 3 bases from J, with 10 bases between. Combining the CDR3 with reference TRBV7-6 and TRBJ2-7 gives the whole variable domain GAGVSQSPRYKVTKRGQDVALRCDPISGHVSLYWYRQALGQGPEFLTYFNYEAQQDKSGLPNDRFSAERPEGSISTLTIQRTEQRDSAMYRCASSSGPNYEQYFGPGTRLTVT.

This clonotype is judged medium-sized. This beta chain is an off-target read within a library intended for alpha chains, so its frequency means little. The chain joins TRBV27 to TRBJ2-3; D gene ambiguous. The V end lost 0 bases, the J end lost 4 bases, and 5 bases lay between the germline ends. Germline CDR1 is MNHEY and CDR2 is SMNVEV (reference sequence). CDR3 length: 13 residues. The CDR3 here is CASSLSRPDTQYF. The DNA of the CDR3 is TGTGCCAGCAGTTTATCGCGGCCAGATACGCAGTATTTT.

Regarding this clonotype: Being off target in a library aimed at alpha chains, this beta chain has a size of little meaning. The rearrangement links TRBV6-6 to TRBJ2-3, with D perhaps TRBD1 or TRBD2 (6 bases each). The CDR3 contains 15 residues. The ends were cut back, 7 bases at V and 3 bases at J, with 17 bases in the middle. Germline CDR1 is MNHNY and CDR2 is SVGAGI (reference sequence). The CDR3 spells CASNVGRGRTDTQYF. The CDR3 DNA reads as TGTGCCAGCAACGTGGGACGGGGGCGAACAGATACGCAGTATTTT.

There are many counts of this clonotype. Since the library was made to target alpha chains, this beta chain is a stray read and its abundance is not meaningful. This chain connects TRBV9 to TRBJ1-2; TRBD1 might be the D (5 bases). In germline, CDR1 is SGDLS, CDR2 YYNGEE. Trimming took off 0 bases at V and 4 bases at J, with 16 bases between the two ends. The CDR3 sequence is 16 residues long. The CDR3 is CASSVGGAGAGYGYTF. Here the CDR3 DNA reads TGTGCCAGCAGCGTAGGTGGGGCCGGGGCTGGCTATGGCTACACCTTC. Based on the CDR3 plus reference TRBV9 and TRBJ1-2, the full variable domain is DSGVTQTPKHLITATGQRVTLRCSPRSGDLSVYWYQQSLDQGLQFLIQYYNGEERAKGNILERFSAQQFPDLHSELNLSSLELGDSALYFCASSVGGAGAGYGYTFGSGTRLTVV.

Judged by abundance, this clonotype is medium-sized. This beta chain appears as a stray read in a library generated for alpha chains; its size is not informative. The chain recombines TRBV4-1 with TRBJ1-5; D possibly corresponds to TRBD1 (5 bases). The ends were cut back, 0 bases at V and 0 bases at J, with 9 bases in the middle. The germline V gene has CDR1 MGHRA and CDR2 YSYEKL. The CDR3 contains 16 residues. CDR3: CASSQDPGLSNQPQHF. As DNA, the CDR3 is TGCGCCAGCAGCCAAGATCCGGGGCTTAGCAATCAGCCCCAGCATTTT.

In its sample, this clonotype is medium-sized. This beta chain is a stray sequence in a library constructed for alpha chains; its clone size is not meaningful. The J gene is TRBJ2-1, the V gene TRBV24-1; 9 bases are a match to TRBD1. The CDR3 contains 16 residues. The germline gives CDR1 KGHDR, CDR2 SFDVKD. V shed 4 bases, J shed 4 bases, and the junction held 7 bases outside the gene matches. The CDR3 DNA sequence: TGTGCCACCAGTGACCGGGACAGGGTGCGTTACAATGAGCAGTTCTTC. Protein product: CATSDRDRVRYNEQFF.

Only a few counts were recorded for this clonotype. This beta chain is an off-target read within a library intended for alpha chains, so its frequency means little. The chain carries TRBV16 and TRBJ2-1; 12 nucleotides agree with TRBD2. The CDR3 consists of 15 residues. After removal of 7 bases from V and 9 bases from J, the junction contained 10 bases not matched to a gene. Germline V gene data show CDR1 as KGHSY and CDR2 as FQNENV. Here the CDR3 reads CASTPSSSGRGEQFF. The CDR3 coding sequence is TGTGCCAGCACCCCAAGTTCTAGCGGGAGGGGTGAGCAGTTCTTC.